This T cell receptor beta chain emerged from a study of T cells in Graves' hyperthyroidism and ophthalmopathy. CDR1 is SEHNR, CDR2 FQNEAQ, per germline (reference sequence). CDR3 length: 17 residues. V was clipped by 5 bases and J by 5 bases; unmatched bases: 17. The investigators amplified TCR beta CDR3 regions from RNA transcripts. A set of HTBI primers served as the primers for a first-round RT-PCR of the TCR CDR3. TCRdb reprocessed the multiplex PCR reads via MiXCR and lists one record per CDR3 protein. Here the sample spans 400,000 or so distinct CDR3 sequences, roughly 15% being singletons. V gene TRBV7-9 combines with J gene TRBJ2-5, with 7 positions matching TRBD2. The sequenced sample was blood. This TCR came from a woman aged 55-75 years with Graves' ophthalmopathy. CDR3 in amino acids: CASSPLGTKSGRETQYF. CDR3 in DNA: TGTGCCAGCAGCCCACTCGGGACCAAGTCCGGGAGGGAGACCCAGTACTTC.